This TCR beta chain was retrieved from a study of T cells in Graves' hyperthyroidism and ophthalmopathy. Study-wide context: The blood sample was taken at first diagnosis, before treatment began.

TCR beta CDR3 sequences were amplified from RNA transcripts. HTBI primers drove first-round RT-PCR of the TCR CDR3. TCRdb used MiXCR to reprocess the multiplex PCR reads, holding one entry per CDR3 protein. There are almost 350,000 distinct CDR3 sequences in the sample; about a sixth occur only once, and about 14% lies in the top ten. Under 3 months was the duration of disease in ophthalmopathy patients, who also had a Clinical Activity Score of at least 3 and a NOSPECS grade of at least 4. The study left out patients who had uncontrolled infection, other autoimmune disease, pregnancy or lactation. The source of the PBMCs was 8 to 10 ml of fresh peripheral blood. This clonotype has at least ten counts. The germline V gene has CDR1 DFQATT and CDR2 SNEGSKA (reference sequence). The CDR3 sequence is 15 residues long. V was clipped by 5 bases and J by 5 bases; unmatched bases: 12.

Sequencing was done on a sample of blood. The genes are TRBV20-1 and TRBJ1-1, with 9 bases aligning to TRBD1. The receptor was derived from a woman aged 35 to 49 with Graves' ophthalmopathy. The CDR3 protein is CSAPRGDRAGTEAFF. DNA for the CDR3: TGCAGTGCTCCCCGAGGGGACAGGGCTGGAACTGAAGCTTTCTTT.